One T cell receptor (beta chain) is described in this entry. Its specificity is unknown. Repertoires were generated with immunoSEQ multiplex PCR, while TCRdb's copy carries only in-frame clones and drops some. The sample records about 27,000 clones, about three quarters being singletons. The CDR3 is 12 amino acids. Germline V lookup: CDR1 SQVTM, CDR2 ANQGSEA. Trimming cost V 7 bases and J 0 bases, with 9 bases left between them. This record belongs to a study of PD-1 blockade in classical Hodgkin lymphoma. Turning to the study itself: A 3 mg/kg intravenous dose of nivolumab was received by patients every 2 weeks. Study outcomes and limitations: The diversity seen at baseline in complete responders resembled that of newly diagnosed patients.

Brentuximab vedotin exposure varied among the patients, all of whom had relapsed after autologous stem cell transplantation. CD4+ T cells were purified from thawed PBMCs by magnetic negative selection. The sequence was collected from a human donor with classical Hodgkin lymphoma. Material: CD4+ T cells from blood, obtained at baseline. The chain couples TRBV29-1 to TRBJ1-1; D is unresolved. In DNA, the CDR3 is TGCAGCGGGGCAGGCTTGAACACTGAAGCTTTCTTT. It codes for CSGAGLNTEAFF.